The clone carrying this T cell receptor (beta chain) was picked up a small number of times. A second PCR of 7 to 11 cycles used a sample-barcoded 5' primer and a J-beta primer mix. TCRdb used MiXCR to reprocess the 5' RACE reads, holding one entry per CDR3 protein. The sample contains more than 500,000 distinct CDR3 sequences, 25% to 35% of which appear only once. This record belongs to a study of blood T cells in healthy people across ages. After removal of 7 bases from V and 10 bases from J, the junction contained 4 bases not matched to a gene. The CDR3 has 13 amino acids. The same specimen was also included in a second study, on T cells of mothers and their children.

Specimen: blood. V gene TRBV12-3 or TRBV12-4 combines with J gene TRBJ2-1; 13 bases fit TRBD2. The origin of this receptor is a boy aged 2 to 9 in good health. CDR3 in DNA: TGTGCCAGCACCCGGACTAGCGGGGGCGAGCAGTTCTTC. This translates into CASTRTSGGEQFF.